Listed here is a single T cell receptor beta chain. Germline values: CDR1 WNHNN, CDR2 SYGVQD (reference sequence). V dropped 8 bases and J dropped 4 bases, with 12 bases sitting between them. The CDR3 covers 13 residues. The data were taken from a study of control samples from healthy donors and cancer patients. Sequenced by immunoSEQ multiplex PCR; TCRdb stores in-frame clones only, minus some. The sample includes approximately 170,000 clones, just under 95% of them seen just once. This receptor was obtained from a woman aged 55 to 70 in good health. Sequencing used blood. This rearrangement joins TRBV10-1 to TRBJ1-3; no definite D call. The CDR3 protein is CASQPGFGNTIYF. CDR3 bases: TGCGCCAGCCAGCCTGGATTCGGAAACACCATATATTTT.